The 20 T cell receptor beta chains below were found in one sample sequenced in a study of T cells in localized non-small cell lung cancer. The assay was immunoSEQ multiplex PCR, and TCRdb's table has in-frame clones only and misses some. Of more than 2,500 clones in the sample, more than 25% were seen once. Sequences were derived from lung tumor tissue, sampled before any cancer treatment. These receptors were obtained from a woman aged 35 to 70 with stage I lung adenocarcinoma.

This clone was detected a few times. The chain couples TRBV19 to TRBJ1-5; unclear D gene. Trimming took off 4 bases at V and 5 bases at J, with 9 bases between the two ends. The CDR3 is 13 residues long. CDR1 is LNHDA and CDR2 is SQIVND in the germline V gene (reference sequence). The CDR3 region is CASSRAGDQPQHF. CDR3 sequence (DNA): TGTGCCAGTAGTAGGGCCGGGGATCAGCCCCAGCATTTT.

A few counts support this clone. The CDR3 bases are TGTGCCAGCAGCTTTAGCGGGAGCTCCTACAATGAGCAGTTCTTC. It is translated as CASSFSGSSYNEQFF. V is TRBV11-3 and J is TRBJ2-1; 9 nucleotides agree with TRBD2. The CDR3 contains 15 residues. The V gene's germline CDR1 is SGHNT and CDR2 YENEEA. J gave up 0 bases and V 3 bases, and 0 bases lay outside the gene matches.

The V and J genes are TRBV9 and TRBJ1-1; 7 nucleotides match TRBD1. V trimming: 4 bases; J trimming: 1 base; junction bases outside the gene matches: 1. This CDR3 is 13 amino acids long. Germline V gene sequence: CDR1 SGDLS, CDR2 YYNGEE. The CDR3 bases are TGTGCCAGCAGCCGACAGGGGAACACTGAAGCTTTCTTT. The encoded protein is CASSRQGNTEAFF. Looking up the rest from reference TRBV9 and TRBJ1-1 gives the full variable domain: DSGVTQTPKHLITATGQRVTLRCSPRSGDLSVYWYQQSLDQGLQFLIQYYNGEERAKGNILERFSAQQFPDLHSELNLSSLELGDSALYFCASSRQGNTEAFFGQGTRLTVV.

In its sample, this clone ranks as medium-sized. This chain uses TRBV9 with TRBJ1-5; 7 nucleotides agree with TRBD1. V was pared by 4 bases and J by 2 bases, with 6 bases of the junction left unmatched. CDR1 SGDLS and CDR2 YYNGEE come from the germline V gene. The CDR3 extends over 15 amino acids. CDR3 residues: CASSIGGIGNQPQHF. For the CDR3, the DNA is TGTGCCAGCAGCATAGGGGGCATAGGCAATCAGCCCCAGCATTTT. The variable domain in full, with the rest retrieved from reference TRBV9 and TRBJ1-5, is DSGVTQTPKHLITATGQRVTLRCSPRSGDLSVYWYQQSLDQGLQFLIQYYNGEERAKGNILERFSAQQFPDLHSELNLSSLELGDSALYFCASSIGGIGNQPQHFGDGTRLSIL.

The J gene is TRBJ1-1, the V gene TRBV29-1; TRBD1 is a possible D gene (6 bases). CDR1 is SQVTM and CDR2 is ANQGSEA in the germline V gene. This CDR3 is built from 12 residues. The germline V and J ends were trimmed by 7 bases and 3 bases, with 12 bases remaining between them. In DNA form, the CDR3 reads TGCAGCGGACGACAGGCTTACACTGAAGCTTTCTTT. It yields the protein CSGRQAYTEAFF.

V is TRBV28 and J is TRBJ1-5; no definite D call. Trimming left V 9 bases short and J 7 bases short, with 19 bases between. The germline CDR1 and CDR2 sequences are MDHEN and SYDVKM. The CDR3 length is 14 residues. CDR3 DNA sequence: TGTGCCAGGATTCAGACATCCCTAGGCCAGCCCCAGCATTTT. Translating it yields CARIQTSLGQPQHF.

This clone turned up a few times. The chain employs TRBV28 and TRBJ2-1; 8 bases agree with TRBD2. CDR1 and CDR2 (germline): MDHEN, SYDVKM. Germline trimming cut 3 bases from V and 3 bases from J; bases unmatched to any gene: 4. This CDR3 has 15 amino acids. In DNA, the CDR3 is TGTGCCAGCAGTTTTCAGCGGGAGAGCTACAATGAGCAGTTCTTC. It yields the protein CASSFQRESYNEQFF.

The chain is built from TRBV19 and TRBJ2-1, with D maybe TRBD2 (5 bases). The CDR3 runs to 17 residues. Germline CDR1 LNHDA, CDR2 SQIVND (reference sequence). V was cut by 11 bases and J by 7 bases, with 30 bases left in between. The CDR3 DNA follows: TGTGCCCGAGAAGGGCGAACGATTGGACTCCCCAATAATGAGCAGTTCTTC. Protein sequence: CAREGRTIGLPNNEQFF.

By sample fraction, this clone is large (0.1 to 1%). The chain has TRBV19 and TRBJ1-2; 8 bases map to TRBD1. The J segment lost 4 bases and the V segment lost 0 bases, leaving 7 bases of the junction unmatched. CDR1 and CDR2 (germline): LNHDA, SQIVND (reference sequence). The CDR3 sequence is 16 residues long. The chain's CDR3 is CASSIDRGTGAYGYTF. DNA of the CDR3: TGTGCCAGTAGTATAGATCGCGGGACAGGCGCCTATGGCTACACCTTC.

The chain couples TRBV14 to TRBJ2-7; D is unresolved. Germline-derived CDR1 and CDR2 are SGHDN and FVKESK. CDR3 length: 15 residues. Trimming took off 1 base at V and 3 bases at J, with 13 bases between the two ends. CDR3 protein: CASSQVKESFYEQYF. The CDR3 coding sequence is TGTGCCAGCAGCCAAGTGAAGGAATCCTTCTACGAGCAGTACTTC.

In its sample, this clone is medium-sized (0.01 to 0.1%). At one end the junction does not follow the germline gene, possibly because of a read error. V and J are TRBV6-8 and TRBJ2-7, with D tentatively TRBD2 (5 bases). CDR3 size: 13 residues. In germline, CDR1 is MNHGY, CDR2 SAAAGT. The DNA of the CDR3 is TGTGCCATCAGTGGGGTAGCGAGTCACGAGCAGTACTTC. This gives the protein CAISGVASHEQYF.

V and J are TRBV28 and TRBJ1-3, with D perhaps TRBD1 (5 bases). The CDR3 runs 15 residues. V lost 6 bases, J lost 8 bases, and 20 bases lay in between. CDR1 MDHEN and CDR2 SYDVKM come from the germline V gene. CDR3 sequence: CASSTPEGARDTIYF. CDR3 nucleotide sequence: TGTGCCAGCAGCACCCCCGAAGGGGCCCGTGACACCATATATTTT.

The V gene is TRBV10-2, the J gene TRBJ2-2, with TRBD1 matching 7 bases. Germline CDR1 is WSHSY and CDR2 is SAAADI. With 7 bases clipped from V and 6 bases from J, the junction kept 14 bases outside the gene matches. The CDR3 covers 16 residues. CDR3 in DNA: TGCGCCAGCACCCAAGGGCAGGGGGTCGGGTCCGGGGAGCTGTTTTTT. Amino acid sequence: CASTQGQGVGSGELFF.

CDR3 sequence reads: CASSVATLEENNEQFF. The CDR3 nucleotides are TGTGCCAGCAGCGTAGCAACTCTAGAGGAAAACAATGAGCAGTTCTTC. The genes are TRBV9 and TRBJ2-1; D gene unclear. The V gene lost 0 bases and the J gene lost 5 bases, with 15 bases spanning the gap. The CDR3 covers 16 residues. Germline V gives CDR1 SGDLS, CDR2 YYNGEE.

CDR3 sequence: CASSNARAGGYTF. CDR3 nucleotides: TGTGCCAGCAGCAACGCGCGGGCGGGGGGCTACACCTTC. This chain connects TRBV28 to TRBJ1-2, with D unclear. Germline V gene sequence: CDR1 MDHEN, CDR2 SYDVKM. Trimming removed 6 bases from V and 8 bases from J, with 16 bases in between. The CDR3 runs to 13 residues.

This clone was counted only a few times. The V and J genes are TRBV19 and TRBJ1-4, with D tentatively TRBD1 (6 bases). Germline V gene data show CDR1 as LNHDA and CDR2 as SQIVND (reference sequence). With 4 bases removed from V and 7 bases from J, the gap between germline ends came to 16 bases. The length of the CDR3 is 15 residues. The CDR3 DNA is TGTGCCAGTAGTACCCCAGGGGTCTTTCGTGAAAAACTGTTTTTT. As protein: CASSTPGVFREKLFF.

The chain couples TRBV9 to TRBJ2-5; 8 positions agree with TRBD2. The ends lost 10 bases at V and 5 bases at J; junction bases unmatched: 10. The CDR3 is made up of 13 amino acids. The germline V gene has CDR1 SGDLS and CDR2 YYNGEE. The CDR3 reads CAFRRGRKETQYF. Written as DNA, the CDR3 is TGTGCCTTCCGTCGCGGGAGGAAGGAGACCCAGTACTTC.

This clone has just a few counts. The chain links TRBV6-8 to TRBJ1-2, with 8 bases aligning to TRBD1. Germline CDR1 is MNHGY and CDR2 is SAAAGT. This CDR3 is built from 15 residues. Trimming at V came to 5 bases and at J to 7 bases, leaving 12 bases not matched to a gene. CDR3 nucleotide sequence: TGTGCCAGCAGTGGAGACAGGGGTTGGGGCGGTGGCTACACCTTC. Protein sequence: CASSGDRGWGGGYTF.

The chain recombines TRBV9 with TRBJ2-5; 8 nucleotides line up with TRBD1. V trimming: 1 base; J trimming: 5 bases; junction bases outside the gene matches: 4. This CDR3 region has 14 residues. CDR1 and CDR2 (germline): SGDLS, YYNGEE. The DNA of the CDR3 is TGTGCCAGCAGCGTACAGGGGGCAGGGGAGACCCAGTACTTC. Translated: CASSVQGAGETQYF.

The V and J genes are TRBV7-6 and TRBJ2-4; TRBD2 matches at 8 bases. Germline V gene lookup returns CDR1 SGHVS and CDR2 FNYEAQ. The CDR3 consists of 14 residues. V dropped 5 bases and J dropped 7; count of bases not matched to a gene: 7. DNA for the CDR3: TGTGCCAGCAGCCCGGGACTAGAGGGGAACATTCAGTACTTC. This gives the protein CASSPGLEGNIQYF. The entire variable domain, with the rest obtained from reference TRBV7-6 and TRBJ2-4, is as follows: GAGVSQSPRYKVTKRGQDVALRCDPISGHVSLYWYRQALGQGPEFLTYFNYEAQQDKSGLPNDRFSAERPEGSISTLTIQRTEQRDSAMYRCASSPGLEGNIQYFGAGTRLSVL.